This T cell receptor (beta chain) comes out of a study of CD8+ T cells in alopecia areata listed by TCRdb under 2018. Background on the whole study: The treated patients took part in an open-label pilot trial in which moderate-to-severe alopecia areata was treated with oral tofacitinib at 5 to 10 mg twice daily. Tofacitinib was administered for 6 to 18 months, and 6 months of follow-up off drug were then conducted to assess delayed response and recurrence. In treated patients, disease severity was measured using the SALT score, which gives the percentage of scalp surface area affected. To study T cell clonal expansion in alopecia areata, the researchers applied high-throughput TCRbeta sequencing to both the C3H/HeJ mouse model and human patients. Scalp tissue and sorted CD4+ and CD8+ peripheral blood T cells from patchy and totalis/universalis alopecia areata patients and from healthy controls were covered by human TCRbeta sequencing. Tofacitinib-treated patients had biopsies at baseline and at 4 and 24 weeks of treatment, with a later scalp biopsy in several patients. Clonality in the scalp was compared among normal scalp (n=4), patchy alopecia areata scalp (n=8), and alopecia totalis/universalis scalp (n=8). RNA was obtained with the PAXgene miRNA kit for fixed scalp, the miRNeasy kit for PBMCs, and the RNeasy kit for mouse skin. immunoSEQ multiplex PCR using 35 Vbeta forward primers and 13 Jbeta reverse primers was used to amplify TCRbeta CDR3 regions.

A remark on this clone: Its cognate antigen has yet to be identified. Base qualities are not at hand, and no much larger clone is one base apart.

Sample time point, as interpreted from the label and publication: around 22 weeks on oral tofacitinib. The sample's treatment or condition label, in plain terms: oral pan-JAK inhibitor, 5-10 mg twice daily. Lesional scalp punch biopsies and peripheral blood were obtained from alopecia areata patients. After PBMCs were isolated by density centrifugation and stained for CD3, CD4 and CD8, a FACSAria was used to sort CD4+ and CD8+ T cells. The investigation overall reported the following: Unlike mouse skin, where gammadelta T cells dominate, normal human skin contains resident alphabeta T cells that get sequenced too, which complicates analysis of the scalp TCR repertoire. Tofacitinib significantly decreased scalp clonality and the number of expanded CD8+ clones among the top 100 scalp clones. Compared with mice, TCR sequences shared between patients were less clear, possibly partly because of HLA diversity across the patient population. Higher clonality and more expanded CD8+ clones were observed in lesional scalp than in normal scalp, particularly in alopecia totalis/universalis, a finding suggestive of antigenic drive. During tofacitinib treatment, many expanded lesional clones remained in scalp and blood, and this persistence may partly explain relapse after treatment is stopped. Because the treated cohort was small and included a single nonresponder, larger studies are needed to assess links between baseline CD8+ expansion and response.

From the cysteine up to the phenylalanine, the CDR3 has a length of 16 residues. Only the CDR3 DNA is retained, 48 bases long and in frame from the first base. V is shortened by 7 bases, J by 2 bases, and the region joining them spans 17 bases. Reading the germline V gene (reference sequence) gives CDR1 MNHEY and CDR2 SMNVEV. Library preparation used the immunoSEQ multiplex PCR assay. For TCR sequencing, RNA was extracted from every sample and reverse transcribed into cDNA to serve as template. First-strand cDNA was synthesized using SuperScript III with a 2:1 mix of oligo-dT and random hexamers. A synthetic immune receptor repertoire was used to assess amplification bias, and residual bias was removed computationally. The paper's data handling went like this. After raw reads were preprocessed to remove errors, the CDR3 was defined following IMGT conventions as running from the conserved cysteine to phenylalanine. Clonality was calculated as 1 minus Shannon entropy normalized by log2 of the number of productive unique TCRs. CD4 or CD8 identity of scalp clones was inferred by cross-referencing scalp TCRbeta sequences with sorted blood CD4 and CD8 repertoires. TCRdb limited this immuneACCESS table to in-frame rearrangements with V and J called. A share of clones is missing; checked studies link under half to unresolved V genes, and the rest is unexplained. V, J and clone size derive from that table, while D and trimming were established from the DNA sequence. Counted in this sample were over 100,000 clones; about 59% of them appeared once. The ten biggest clones cover more than 10% of the sample.

Specimen: CD8+ T cells sorted from blood, collected at week 24, from a patient treated with tofacitinib. Recombination joined TRBV27 with TRBJ2-2; TRBD2 is a weak D gene call, 6 bases matching. The source is a human donor with alopecia areata. This receptor has the CDR3 CASTLGGLQNTGELFF. The DNA sequence is as follows: TGTGCCAGCACCTTGGGGGGACTCCAAAACACCGGGGAGCTGTTTTTT.